The 20 T cell receptor beta chains presented below share a single source sample, sequenced in a study of blood T cell repertoires in COVID-19. Profiled with immunoSEQ multiplex PCR; TCRdb holds only in-frame clones, not every one. The profile covers about 80,000 clones, with around 86% appearing a single time and roughly 9% taken by the ten largest. What was sequenced was peripheral blood. These receptor sequences come from a human donor in a cohort sampled during active COVID-19.

The chain joins TRBV27 to TRBJ2-3; 10 nucleotides match TRBD1. V lost 8 bases to trimming and J lost 4 bases; unmatched junction nucleotides: 21. The V gene's germline CDR1 is MNHEY and CDR2 SMNVEV (reference sequence). The CDR3 extends over 19 amino acids. The CDR3 protein is CASRDLLFSGTGVPDTQYF. The CDR3 bases are TGTGCCAGCCGGGACCTTCTCTTTTCCGGGACAGGGGTCCCAGATACGCAGTATTTT.

The chain couples TRBV7-9 to TRBJ1-2, with TRBD1 matching over 7 bases. Germline values: CDR1 SEHNR, CDR2 FQNEAQ (reference sequence). CDR3 size: 13 residues. V shed 5 bases and J 6 bases; nucleotides not matched to a gene: 6. CDR3: CASSAGTEHGYTF. The CDR3, as DNA: TGTGCCAGCAGCGCTGGGACAGAGCATGGCTACACCTTC.

The gene calls are TRBV11-3 and TRBJ2-2; 7 bases align to TRBD1. The trim removed 6 bases at V and 2 bases at J, leaving 3 bases unmatched. CDR1 and CDR2 (germline): SGHNT, YENEEA. CDR3 size: 14 residues. The CDR3 loop reads CASSRTGNTGELFF. The CDR3 DNA follows: TGTGCCAGCAGTCGGACAGGCAACACCGGGGAGCTGTTTTTT.

The gene calls are TRBV10-1 and TRBJ2-5, with 10 bases fitting TRBD1. Germline lookup yields CDR1 WNHNN and CDR2 SYGVQD (reference sequence). J lost 2 bases, V lost 7 bases, and 19 bases had no gene match. The CDR3 spans 19 residues. For the CDR3, the DNA is TGCGCCAGCACTCACGGGACAGGGGACTTTATAGGGCTTCAAGAGACCCAGTACTTC. Translation gives CASTHGTGDFIGLQETQYF.

This chain joins TRBV6-4 and TRBJ1-2, with 8 nucleotides matching TRBD1. The CDR3 extends over 15 amino acids. Trimming at V came to 4 bases and at J to 2 bases, leaving 6 bases not matched to a gene. CDR1 is MRHNA and CDR2 is SNTAGT in the germline V gene. The CDR3 protein is CASSVTGGKNYGYTF. The CDR3 region has the DNA TGTGCCAGCAGTGTCACAGGGGGGAAGAACTATGGCTACACCTTC.

The chain recombines TRBV10-3 with TRBJ2-7; 7 nucleotides match TRBD1. CDR3 length: 16 residues. The junction had 11 bases not matched to a gene; V was cut back by 0 bases and J by 6 bases. Germline CDR1 and CDR2: ENHRY and SYGVKD. CDR3 residues: CAISESTTGVGSEQYF. The CDR3 bases are TGTGCCATCAGTGAGTCGACAACAGGGGTCGGATCCGAGCAGTACTTC.

J is TRBJ1-4 and V is TRBV15; TRBD1 agrees at 7 bases. V gave up 1 base and J gave up 7 bases; unmatched junction bases: 9. Germline CDR1 is LNHNV and CDR2 is YYDKDF (reference sequence). This CDR3 spans 16 amino acids. CDR3 in DNA: TGTGCCACCAGCAGAGTATCGGCAGGGGGAAGTGAAAAACTGTTTTTT. Amino acid sequence: CATSRVSAGGSEKLFF.

The rearrangement links TRBV5-1 to TRBJ2-7; D might be TRBD2 (7 bases). The CDR3 extends over 16 amino acids. Trimming removed 4 bases from V and 1 base from J, with 18 bases in between. Germline loops: CDR1 SGHRS, CDR2 YFSETQ. The CDR3 bases are TGCGCCAGCAGCAGGGGGTCGACTAGCCGGTCCTACGAGCAGTACTTC. Translated, it gives CASSRGSTSRSYEQYF.

Remarks on this clone: Relative to the germline gene, one junction end is altered; a read error may explain this. The rearrangement links TRBV5-1 to TRBJ1-4; 10 nucleotides line up with TRBD1. Germline V gene lookup returns CDR1 SGHRS and CDR2 YFSETQ. There are 14 residues in the CDR3. The CDR3 is CASRLGTGAEKLFF. In DNA, the CDR3 is TGCGCCAGCCGCTTAGGGACAGGGGCTGAAAAACTGTTTTTT.

The chain links TRBV5-1 to TRBJ1-2; 7 bases match TRBD1. CDR3 size: 15 residues. Germline V gives CDR1 SGHRS, CDR2 YFSETQ. Trimming at V came to 2 bases and at J to 5 bases, leaving 9 bases not matched to a gene. The CDR3 DNA follows: TGCGCCAGCAGCTTCCTCGGGACAGTGTCTTATGGCTACACCTTC. It specifies CASSFLGTVSYGYTF.

The chain couples TRBV5-4 to TRBJ2-7; tentative D call: TRBD1 (5 bases). The CDR3 totals 12 residues. The germline V gene encodes CDR1 SGHNT and CDR2 YYREEE (reference sequence). V was trimmed by 4 bases and J by 6 bases, leaving 11 bases between them. DNA for the CDR3: TGTGCCAGCAGCCACAGGTTGGGCGAGCAGTACTTC. Translated: CASSHRLGEQYF.

In this sample, this clone turned up once. This chain joins TRBV19 and TRBJ1-6, with D maybe TRBD1 (5 bases). The CDR3 spans 16 residues. The V gene lost 3 bases and the J gene lost 7 bases, with 16 bases spanning the gap. The V gene's germline CDR1 is LNHDA and CDR2 SQIVND (reference sequence). Here the CDR3 DNA reads TGTGCCAGTAGTATGGATCCGGGACTGGGGAATTCACCCCTCCACTTT. Translation: CASSMDPGLGNSPLHF.

The chain employs TRBV2 and TRBJ1-5; TRBD1 aligns across 8 bases. The CDR3 is 15 amino acids. Unmatched junction bases numbered 10, after V lost 8 bases and J lost 4 bases. CDR1 and CDR2 from the germline V gene are SNHLY and FYNNEI. CDR3 sequence (DNA): TGTGCCAGCGAGGGCAGGGGGCTCCAAAATCAGCCCCAGCATTTT. Its translation is CASEGRGLQNQPQHF.

The chain couples TRBV11-3 to TRBJ2-7; no clear D. Trimming removed 8 bases at V and 3 bases at J, with 20 bases between. CDR1 and CDR2 (germline): SGHNT, YENEEA. The length of the CDR3 is 15 residues. The CDR3 DNA reads as TGTGCCAGCTCCGAAACCGCGAGCCTCTACTACGAGCAGTACTTC. Its protein is CASSETASLYYEQYF.

J is TRBJ2-3 and V is TRBV5-1, with D perhaps matching TRBD2 (5 bases). V was pared by 0 bases and J by 4 bases, with 15 bases between. The CDR3 spans 16 residues. From germline, CDR1 is SGHRS and CDR2 YFSETQ. The CDR3 is CASSLEGNIGADTQYF. CDR3 nucleotides: TGCGCCAGCAGCTTGGAAGGGAATATCGGGGCAGATACGCAGTATTTT.

The chain employs TRBV3-1 (or the pseudogene TRBV3-2) and TRBJ2-1; D perhaps matches TRBD1 (6 bases). Trimming removed 5 bases at V and 4 bases at J, with 9 bases between. Per the germline V gene, CDR1 is LGHDT and CDR2 is YNNKEL (reference sequence). The length of the CDR3 is 13 residues. In nucleotides, the CDR3 is TGTGCCAGCAGCGGGACACAATACAATGAGCAGTTCTTC. It yields the protein CASSGTQYNEQFF.

The chain recombines TRBV24-1 with TRBJ1-5, with D uncertain. Trimming removed 3 bases from V and 6 bases from J, with 8 bases in between. In germline, CDR1 is KGHDR, CDR2 SFDVKD. The CDR3 length is 13 residues. The CDR3 sequence: CATSDKTSQPQHF. DNA of the CDR3: TGTGCCACCAGTGATAAAACGAGTCAGCCCCAGCATTTT.

V usage is TRBV15 and J usage is TRBJ2-1, with TRBD2 as a possible D gene (6 bases). With 5 bases removed from V and 5 bases from J, the gap between germline ends came to 16 bases. This CDR3 region has 15 residues. Germline-derived CDR1 and CDR2 are LNHNV and YYDKDF (reference sequence). Here the CDR3 DNA reads TGTGCCACCAGCCAACCCGGGAGTAACAACAATGAGCAGTTCTTC. Translated: CATSQPGSNNNEQFF.

V usage is TRBV11-3 and J usage is TRBJ2-7; 10 nucleotides align to TRBD1. This CDR3 is 16 amino acids long. V lost 1 base, J lost 3 bases, and 6 bases stayed unmatched. In germline, CDR1 is SGHNT, CDR2 YENEEA. The CDR3 sequence: CASSLGQTGGGYEQYF. The DNA of the CDR3 is TGTGCCAGCAGCTTAGGGCAGACAGGGGGCGGCTACGAGCAGTACTTC.

V is TRBV28 and J is TRBJ2-3, with a tentative D call TRBD2 (5 bases). Germline values: CDR1 MDHEN, CDR2 SYDVKM. This CDR3 is 14 amino acids long. Trimming took 2 bases from V and 7 from J, leaving 13 bases between them. The CDR3 DNA is TGTGCCAGCAGTTTAAACGGGGTTCGGAATACGCAGTATTTT. Amino acids: CASSLNGVRNTQYF.